The clone carrying this T cell receptor beta chain was counted between two and nine times. Its antigen is not identified. In the PCR, 60 Vbeta and 13 Jbeta primers were used. The data were produced by immunoSEQ multiplex PCR, yet TCRdb's version contains in-frame clones alone and is incomplete. The data show around 120,000 clones, about 86% seen once. CDR1 and CDR2 from the germline V gene are GTSNPN and SVGIG (reference sequence). This CDR3 is 14 amino acids long. Trimming pared 4 bases from V and 8 bases from J, leaving 17 bases between. This sample is part of a study of cytomegalovirus exposure and HLA in healthy donors. Study-wide background: As released early, the data held 70 million to 100 million unique TCRs from HLA-typed donors. Study-level points and caveats: Roughly uniform depth of sequencing across donors was assumed in presence/absence analyses.

The chain carries TRBV30 and TRBJ1-4; tentatively, D is TRBD1 (5 bases). Input material: PBMCs. This TCR derives from a man aged 18 to 29 in good health and CMV-seronegative. CDR3 nucleotide sequence: TGTGCCTGGACCCACGGGGGGTACGACGAAAAACTGTTTTTT. It is translated as CAWTHGGYDEKLFF.